This is a list of T cell receptor beta chains from one sample in a study of blood T cells in healthy people across ages. TCRdb passed the 5' RACE reads through MiXCR, listing each CDR3 protein once. The sample lists more than 1 million distinct CDR3 sequences; roughly 45% were seen once. Input material: blood. Receptors originate from a woman aged 60-75 years in good health. The CDR3 runs from the conserved cysteine through the conserved F or W. Fields, in order: V gene, J gene, D gene, clone size, CDR3 protein. D genes are given only for firm matches. Rows may omit the clone size; those that give it use once, few, many or a size class.

V gene: TRBV12-3/TRBV12-4
J gene: TRBJ2-3
D gene: TRBD2
clone size: NA
CDR3 protein: CASQREVTDTQYF

V gene: TRBV4-2
J gene: TRBJ1-4
D gene: NA
clone size: few
CDR3 protein: CASSQGPGLVPQLFF

V gene: TRBV7-3
J gene: TRBJ2-1
D gene: NA
clone size: NA
CDR3 protein: CASSLGGGVYEQFF

V gene: TRBV5-1
J gene: TRBJ2-3
D gene: TRBD2
clone size: few
CDR3 protein: CASSLDGTRTDTQYF

V gene: TRBV2
J gene: TRBJ2-2
D gene: NA
clone size: few
CDR3 protein: CASSGNRDGTGELFF

V gene: TRBV21-1
J gene: TRBJ2-3
D gene: NA
clone size: NA
CDR3 protein: CASSKAPTTDTQYF

V gene: TRBV9
J gene: TRBJ2-5
D gene: NA
clone size: NA
CDR3 protein: CASSVEAEEQYF

V gene: TRBV11-2
J gene: TRBJ1-1
D gene: NA
clone size: NA
CDR3 protein: CASSDLAGTRLEAFF

V gene: TRBV7-7
J gene: TRBJ2-1
D gene: NA
clone size: NA
CDR3 protein: CASSLAESSGEQFF

V gene: TRBV19
J gene: NA
D gene: TRBD1
clone size: once
CDR3 protein: CASSKVGQGVYEQYF

V gene: TRBV5-1
J gene: TRBJ1-1
D gene: NA
clone size: NA
CDR3 protein: CASSFQAATEAFF

V gene: TRBV6-5
J gene: TRBJ2-7
D gene: TRBD2
clone size: NA
CDR3 protein: CASSRLAGGGYEQYF

V gene: TRBV20-1
J gene: TRBJ1-5
D gene: NA
clone size: NA
CDR3 protein: CSARGGPSNQPQHF

V gene: TRBV5-4
J gene: TRBJ2-5
D gene: NA
clone size: few
CDR3 protein: CASRNQGETQYF

V gene: TRBV27
J gene: TRBJ2-1
D gene: TRBD2
clone size: NA
CDR3 protein: CASSRTSGRAYSEQFF

V gene: TRBV14
J gene: TRBJ2-7
D gene: TRBD2
clone size: NA
CDR3 protein: CASSRRAGAYEQYF

V gene: TRBV10-1
J gene: TRBJ1-5
D gene: NA
clone size: NA
CDR3 protein: CASSESGVQPQHF

V gene: TRBV15
J gene: TRBJ2-3
D gene: NA
clone size: few
CDR3 protein: CATTLHAPDTQYF

V gene: TRBV20-1
J gene: TRBJ2-3
D gene: NA
clone size: NA
CDR3 protein: CSASTRGTPGRGFSGTQYF

V gene: TRBV20-1
J gene: TRBJ2-2
D gene: NA
clone size: NA
CDR3 protein: CSARDQLRANTGELFF